This passage covers 4 T cell receptor beta chains from one sample sequenced in a study of cytomegalovirus exposure and HLA in healthy donors. Here immunoSEQ multiplex PCR was the method, and the copy in TCRdb shows in-frame clones only, minus some. Found here are about 250,000 clones, 87% of them singletons; the top ten hold around 12%. Sequencing input: PBMCs. The receptors come from a man between 18 and 29 years old in good health and CMV-seropositive.

This sequence joins TRBV19 and TRBJ1-1; 8 bases agree with TRBD1. CDR3 size: 14 residues. J was trimmed by 5 bases and V by 3 bases; bases with no gene match: 5. In germline, CDR1 is LNHDA, CDR2 SQIVND (reference sequence). CDR3 sequence: CASSIPGGRTEAFF. As DNA, the CDR3 is TGTGCCAGTAGTATTCCAGGGGGCAGAACTGAAGCTTTCTTT.

The table lists this clone with a few counts. The J gene is TRBJ1-1, the V gene TRBV6-5, with D perhaps matching TRBD1 (6 bases). Germline V CDR1 and CDR2: MNHEY, SVGAGI. CDR3 size: 13 residues. V was trimmed by 6 bases and J by 3 bases, leaving 11 bases between them. Written as DNA, the CDR3 is TGTGCCAGCAGATGGGGGCGCGACACTGAAGCTTTCTTT. Its translation is CASRWGRDTEAFF.

This clone is a singleton in its sample. The chain carries TRBV7-3 and TRBJ1-2; D remains unclear. The CDR3 runs to 13 residues. CDR1 SGHTA and CDR2 FQGTGA come from the germline V gene. V was clipped by 2 bases and J by 4 bases, with 8 bases between them. CDR3 in DNA: TGTGCCAGCAGCTTAGCGGGCGGCTATGGCTACACCTTC. Protein sequence: CASSLAGGYGYTF.

V and J are TRBV25-1 and TRBJ2-3; 7 bases match TRBD2. The germline CDR1 and CDR2 sequences are MGHDK and SYGVNS. The V gene end was trimmed by 2 bases and the J gene end by 2 bases; junction bases not matched to a gene: 7. The CDR3 is made up of 16 amino acids. CDR3 in amino acids: CASSEGVSGLTDTQYF. The DNA of the CDR3 is TGTGCCAGCAGTGAAGGGGTTAGCGGGCTCACAGATACGCAGTATTTT.